This T cell receptor (beta chain) was captured in a study of blood T cell repertoires in COVID-19. Study processing details: Amplification of reference gene primers provided the estimated nucleated cell counts. Using immunoSEQ multiplex PCR, the repertoire was profiled, and TCRdb retains in-frame clones only, with some absent. The D gene and trimming were derived from the DNA, and the V and J assignments and clone size from that table. The table has 200,000 or so clones, about 80% seen once. In assigning cohorts, the study relied on participant-reported clinical history. Source material: PBMCs or T cells enriched from blood (not recorded which). The origin of this receptor is a man aged 35 to 55 who had recovered from COVID-19.

CDR3 loop: CASSLMYQETQYF. In DNA, the CDR3 is TGTGCCAGCAGCCTTATGTACCAAGAGACCCAGTACTTC. The gene calls are TRBV7-2 and TRBJ2-5; D unresolved. This CDR3 comprises 13 residues. Germline-derived CDR1 and CDR2 are SGHTA and FQGNSA. V was trimmed by 5 bases and J by 0 bases, leaving 7 bases between them.